The clone carrying this T cell receptor (beta chain) was counted between two and nine times. Absence of ophthalmopathy progression within 18 months defined stable Graves' hyperthyroidism. The source material, RNA transcripts, was used to amplify TCR beta CDR3 regions. With the HTBI primer set, the TCR CDR3 went through a first round of RT-PCR. TCRdb recomputed calls from the multiplex PCR reads with MiXCR, one row per CDR3 protein. This sample has hundreds of thousands of distinct CDR3 sequences, with about a sixth found just once. This record comes from a study of T cells in Graves' hyperthyroidism and ophthalmopathy. V was trimmed by 8 bases and J by 1 base, leaving 17 bases between them. The CDR3 spans 15 residues. The germline gives CDR1 MNHNS, CDR2 SASEGT.

The sample consisted of blood. The TCR sequence derives from a woman in her 30s with Graves' hyperthyroidism. The V and J genes are TRBV6-1 and TRBJ1-1; a possible D gene is TRBD1 (6 bases). The CDR3 DNA sequence: TGTGCCAGCTCCCGGGGGCCTCCGAGGAACACTGAAGCTTTCTTT. Protein product: CASSRGPPRNTEAFF.